One TCR beta chain is described in this entry. The antigen is undetermined. CDR1 SGHRS and CDR2 YFSETQ come from the germline V gene. CDR3 length: 16 residues. The V end was cut by 7 bases, the J end by 1 base, with 17 bases between. The assay was immunoSEQ multiplex PCR, and TCRdb's table has in-frame clones only and misses some. The sample has some 78,000 clones, 89% seen once. Documented time point: blood 4 weeks post-SBRT, at nephrectomy. The treatment is: 15 Gy SBRT to primary tumor, nephrectomy 4 weeks later. Nephrectomy followed 15 Gy stereotactic body radiation by 4 weeks. This renal cell carcinoma was of the clear cell type. This entry comes from a study of radiation and T cells in renal cell carcinoma. Broader study findings: In blood, top tumor clones expanded by 2 weeks, shrinking by 4. Baseline intratumoral clonotype presence is unknown without pretreatment biopsies.

V usage is TRBV5-1 and J usage is TRBJ2-2, with TRBD1 as a possible D gene (6 bases). The sample was blood, taken from a patient whose treatment included radiotherapy and nephrectomy. The receptor was isolated from a woman in her 70s with renal cell carcinoma. The CDR3 nucleotides are TGCGCCAGCCATGTATCGGGACACAAGAACACCGGGGAGCTGTTTTTT. Its protein is CASHVSGHKNTGELFF.